Sequencing of this TCR beta chain was carried out in a study of OX40 agonist ivuxolimab in advanced cancers. Study-wide points: CD4+ and CD8+ blood T cells expanded clonally by week 6 at 0.1 to 3.0 mg/kg.

A note on this clone: Antigen specificity is unknown.

The data were produced by immunoSEQ multiplex PCR, yet TCRdb's version contains in-frame clones alone and is incomplete. Of 65,000 to 75,000 clones in the sample, approximately 84% were seen once. This CDR3 comprises 13 residues. V was shortened by 7 bases and J by 2 bases, with 11 bases between the two germline ends. Germline lookup yields CDR1 SGHRS and CDR2 YFSETQ. The TCR comes from an adult with an advanced solid tumor such as melanoma, head and neck, liver or kidney cancer. The sequencing used CD4+ or CD8+ T cells sorted from blood, collected in a trial of the OX40 agonist ivuxolimab. The V gene is TRBV5-1, the J gene TRBJ2-3; TRBD2 is a possible D gene (6 bases). The CDR3 spells CASSPGDTDTQYF. In DNA, the CDR3 is TGCGCCAGCTCCCCGGGAGACACAGATACGCAGTATTTT.